The 31 T cell receptor beta chains given below trace back to one sample, sequenced in a study of identical twins. TCRdb re-derived calls from the 5' RACE reads in MiXCR, one entry per CDR3 protein. The data show fewer than 20,000 distinct CDR3 sequences, just under 70% seen once. Source material: memory (CD45RO+) T cells sorted from blood. These TCRs come from a woman aged 18-30 years in good health. This table probably holds off-target reads from a library built for another chain.

CDR3 residues: CASTTGPTGELFF. The CDR3 nucleotides read TGTGCCAGCACCACAGGGCCCACCGGGGAGCTGTTTTTT. The genes are TRBV6-2 or TRBV6-3 and TRBJ2-2, with a tentative D call TRBD1 (6 bases). Germline-derived CDR1 and CDR2 are MNHEY and SVGEGT. The CDR3 has 13 amino acids. With 7 bases removed from V and 4 bases from J, the gap between germline ends came to 10 bases.

The chain's CDR3 is CASSAHNEQFF. The CDR3 bases are TGTGCCAGCAGCGCCCACAATGAGCAGTTCTTC. This chain joins TRBV11-3 and TRBJ2-1; D unresolved. The V gene's germline CDR1 is SGHNT and CDR2 YENEEA. V shed 5 bases and J shed 5 bases, with 4 bases lying between them. The CDR3 extends over 11 amino acids.

Here the CDR3 DNA reads TGCAGCGGCACAGGGGGCGGTGAAGCTTTCTTT. Translation: CSGTGGGEAFF. This chain joins TRBV29-1 and TRBJ1-1; 9 nucleotides line up with TRBD1. From germline, CDR1 is SQVTM and CDR2 ANQGSEA. The CDR3 loop spans 11 amino acids. The V segment lost 7 bases and the J segment 7 bases; nucleotides outside the gene matches: 4.

This clonotype was recorded a few times. The CDR3 DNA follows: TGTGCCAGCAGCCCCCTGATGGTTCCAGATACGCAGTATTTT. Translation gives CASSPLMVPDTQYF. The chain recombines TRBV11-2 with TRBJ2-3, with no clear D. CDR1 is SGHAT and CDR2 is FQNNGV in the germline V gene. Trimming stripped 5 bases from V and 4 bases from J, with 13 bases between. The CDR3 loop spans 14 amino acids. Together with reference TRBV11-2 and TRBJ2-3, the CDR3 gives the full variable domain: EAGVAQSPRYKIIEKRQSVAFWCNPISGHATLYWYQQILGQGPKLLIQFQNNGVVDDSQLPKDRFSAERLKGVDSTLKIQPAKLEDSAVYLCASSPLMVPDTQYFGPGTRLTVL.

This rearrangement joins TRBV10-2 to TRBJ2-3; 9 bases agree with TRBD2. The J segment lost 1 base and the V segment lost 7 bases, leaving 6 bases of the junction unmatched. Germline-derived CDR1 and CDR2 are WSHSY and SAAADI. The CDR3 spans 15 residues. The CDR3 here is CASKMSGRRTDTQYF. The CDR3 DNA follows: TGCGCCAGCAAAATGAGCGGGAGGCGCACAGATACGCAGTATTTT.

This rearrangement joins TRBV20-1 to TRBJ2-1; D remains unclear. The CDR3 covers 14 residues. V dropped 3 bases and J dropped 7 bases, with 16 bases sitting between them. Germline V CDR1 and CDR2: DFQATT, SNEGSKA (reference sequence). CDR3 region: CSASPSLLKNEQFF. The CDR3 DNA sequence: TGCAGTGCTAGCCCATCCCTCCTGAAGAATGAGCAGTTCTTC.

The gene calls are TRBV18 and TRBJ2-5; D is ambiguous. Germline assignment: CDR1 KGHSH and CDR2 LQKENI. The germline V and J ends were trimmed by 0 bases and 3 bases, with 8 bases remaining between them. The CDR3 is 14 residues long. CDR3 nucleotide sequence: TGTGCCAGCTCACCACCAGGAGTCGAAGAGACCCAGTACTTC. Translation: CASSPPGVEETQYF. Full variable domain (outside the CDR3, taken from reference TRBV18 and TRBJ2-5): NAGVMQNPRHLVRRRGQEARLRCSPMKGHSHVYWYRQLPEEGLKFMVYLQKENIIDESGMPKERFSAEFPKEGPSILRIQQVVRGDSAAYFCASSPPGVEETQYFGPGTRLLVL.

The chain combines TRBV11-2 with TRBJ1-5; no clear D gene. V was shortened by 2 bases and J by 5 bases, with 10 bases between the two germline ends. Per the germline V gene, CDR1 is SGHAT and CDR2 is FQNNGV. This CDR3 has 14 residues. DNA for the CDR3: TGTGCCAGCAGCTTATTCTTCGGGGATCAGCCCCAGCATTTT. Amino acid sequence: CASSLFFGDQPQHF. Together with reference TRBV11-2 and TRBJ1-5, the CDR3 gives the full variable domain: EAGVAQSPRYKIIEKRQSVAFWCNPISGHATLYWYQQILGQGPKLLIQFQNNGVVDDSQLPKDRFSAERLKGVDSTLKIQPAKLEDSAVYLCASSLFFGDQPQHFGDGTRLSIL.

This chain uses TRBV29-1 with TRBJ2-7; D is possibly TRBD1 or TRBD2 (7 bases each). V was clipped by 6 bases and J by 3 bases, with 33 bases between them. The CDR3 runs to 19 residues. The germline CDR1 and CDR2 sequences are SQVTM and ANQGSEA. The CDR3 DNA reads as TGCAGCGTAGCCGGACTTACAGGGGTGGGAGCGGGAACTCGCTACGAGCAGTACTTC. This encodes CSVAGLTGVGAGTRYEQYF.

In this sample, this clonotype turned up a few times. The V gene is TRBV10-3, the J gene TRBJ1-6, with a weak D call TRBD1 (5 bases). This CDR3 has 13 residues. From germline, CDR1 is ENHRY and CDR2 SYGVKD. Trimming removed 10 bases from V and 7 bases from J, with 14 bases in between. DNA of the CDR3: TGTGCCAGCTGGGGACGGACCAATTCACCCCTCCACTTT. Its protein product is CASWGRTNSPLHF.

The chain is built from TRBV6-2 or TRBV6-3 and TRBJ2-1; 12 bases agree with TRBD2. The germline V gene encodes CDR1 MNHEY and CDR2 SVGEGT. V gave up 2 bases and J gave up 7 bases; unmatched junction bases: 12. CDR3 size: 18 residues. This chain's CDR3 is CASSYGPGRLAGENEQFF. For the CDR3, the DNA is TGTGCCAGCAGTTACGGGCCCGGGCGACTAGCGGGAGAGAATGAGCAGTTCTTC.

This rearrangement joins TRBV20-1 to TRBJ2-1; the match to TRBD2 covers 8 bases. The V gene's germline CDR1 is DFQATT and CDR2 SNEGSKA (reference sequence). Trimming took 1 base from V and 8 from J; bases not matched to a gene: 7. The CDR3 runs 14 residues. The CDR3 DNA sequence: TGCAGTGCTAGAGGAGTAGCGGGAAGTGATGAGCAGTTCTTC. Protein product: CSARGVAGSDEQFF.

This chain links TRBV2 with TRBJ2-3; D is ambiguous. The ends were cut back, 6 bases at V and 7 bases at J, with 14 bases in the middle. CDR1 SNHLY and CDR2 FYNNEI come from the germline V gene. CDR3 size: 13 residues. In DNA form, the CDR3 reads TGTGCCAGCAGCATAGAAGCTTTTTATACGCAGTATTTT. Amino acid sequence: CASSIEAFYTQYF.

The chain has TRBV5-4 and TRBJ2-1; D gene uncertain. CDR1 and CDR2 from the germline V gene are SGHNT and YYREEE (reference sequence). The length of the CDR3 is 16 residues. V lost 0 bases and J lost 2, with 12 bases in between. CDR3 region: CASSLALPATYNEQFF. The CDR3 DNA follows: TGTGCCAGCAGCTTGGCCCTACCAGCAACCTACAATGAGCAGTTCTTC.

The rearrangement joins TRBV29-1 to TRBJ2-7, with a tentative D call TRBD1 (5 bases). With 7 bases removed from V and 0 bases from J, the gap between germline ends came to 13 bases. The CDR3 has 13 residues. Germline V CDR1 and CDR2: SQVTM, ANQGSEA. CDR3 protein: CSAMGRTSYEQYF. In nucleotides, the CDR3 is TGCAGCGCGATGGGGCGGACCTCCTACGAGCAGTACTTC.

V is TRBV25-1 and J is TRBJ2-6; D gene uncertain. The V and J ends lost 5 bases and 1 base respectively, with 3 bases between them. The CDR3 length is 13 residues. Germline CDR1 reads MGHDK; CDR2 reads SYGVNS. The CDR3 DNA follows: TGTGCCAGCAGTCAATCTGGGGCCAACGTCCTGACTTTC. This translates into CASSQSGANVLTF.

V and J are TRBV2 and TRBJ2-7; 8 nucleotides line up with TRBD2. Germline lookup yields CDR1 SNHLY and CDR2 FYNNEI. This CDR3 is built from 12 residues. Trimming took 6 bases from V and 9 from J; bases not matched to a gene: 7. The CDR3 region has the DNA TGTGCCAGCAGCGAGATAGCGGGGAGGCAGTACTTC. This sequence encodes CASSEIAGRQYF.

This clonotype was found once. The CDR3 DNA follows: TGTGCCAGCAGCCTAGCGGGAGCGGGCCCCAATGAGCAGTTCTTC. Amino acids: CASSLAGAGPNEQFF. The chain uses TRBV4-2 and TRBJ2-1; 9 nucleotides align to TRBD2. The V and J ends lost 4 bases and 6 bases, in that order; junction bases with no gene match: 7. CDR1 LGHNA and CDR2 YNFKEQ come from the germline V gene. The CDR3 runs 15 residues.

The chain recombines TRBV14 with TRBJ2-7; possible D gene TRBD2, 6 bases. The V end was cut by 4 bases, the J end by 0 bases, with 10 bases between. The CDR3 spans 14 residues. The germline V gene encodes CDR1 SGHDN and CDR2 FVKESK. The CDR3 coding sequence is TGTGCCAGCAGCCGGGAGCGGGCCTCCTACGAGCAGTACTTC. Its protein product is CASSRERASYEQYF.

The chain is built from TRBV6-5 and TRBJ2-1, with 10 positions matching TRBD2. Per germline, CDR1 MNHEY and CDR2 SVGAGI. CDR3 size: 13 residues. V dropped 8 bases and J dropped 6; count of bases not matched to a gene: 4. The CDR3 nucleotides read TGTGCCAGCGTTACTAGCGGGACCAATGAGCAGTTCTTC. Protein product: CASVTSGTNEQFF.

This clonotype appeared a few times. The chain joins TRBV6-1 to TRBJ2-5; 7 nucleotides line up with TRBD1. From germline, CDR1 is MNHNS and CDR2 SASEGT. The length of the CDR3 is 14 residues. V was pared by 5 bases and J by 3 bases, with 6 bases of the junction left unmatched. The CDR3 DNA is TGTGCCAGCAGTCCCCAAGGGACAGAAGAGACCCAGTACTTC. Protein product: CASSPQGTEETQYF.

The CDR3, as DNA: TGTGCCAGCAAGCCCGATGCGATCAGTGCGGATACGCAGTATTTT. It translates to CASKPDAISADTQYF. This chain links TRBV2 with TRBJ2-3; D gene uncertain. Looked up from germline, CDR1 is SNHLY and CDR2 is FYNNEI. V shed 7 bases and J shed 6 bases, with 20 bases lying between them. The CDR3 sequence is 15 residues long. Together with reference TRBV2 and TRBJ2-3, the CDR3 gives the full variable domain: EPEVTQTPSHQVTQMGQEVILRCVPISNHLYFYWYRQILGQKVEFLVSFYNNEISEKSEIFDDQFSVERPDGSNFTLKIRSTKLEDSAMYFCASKPDAISADTQYFGPGTRLTVL.

The rearrangement joins TRBV6-2 or TRBV6-3 to TRBJ2-3, with a possible D match to TRBD1 (6 bases). The V gene's germline CDR1 is MNHEY and CDR2 SVGEGT. This CDR3 region has 12 residues. V dropped 6 bases and J dropped 13 bases, with 17 bases sitting between them. CDR3 DNA sequence: TGTGCCAGCAGCCGGGACAACCGTGAGAAGTATTTT. Its translation is CASSRDNREKYF.

This clonotype appeared once. The rearrangement uses TRBV6-2 or TRBV6-3 and TRBJ2-7, with unresolved D. CDR1 is MNHEY and CDR2 is SVGEGT in the germline V gene. This CDR3 spans 13 amino acids. V dropped 4 bases and J dropped 6 bases, with 13 bases sitting between them. As DNA, the CDR3 is TGTGCCAGCAGTTCATTGTCGGGCGGCGAGCAGTACTTC. Translating it yields CASSSLSGGEQYF.

The chain couples TRBV2 to TRBJ2-7, with a weak D call TRBD2 (5 bases). V was cut by 8 bases and J by 3 bases, with 8 bases left in between. CDR3 length: 11 amino acids. The germline CDR1 and CDR2 sequences are SNHLY and FYNNEI. CDR3 in amino acids: CASALDYEQYF. CDR3 DNA: TGTGCCAGCGCACTAGACTACGAGCAGTACTTC.

The CDR3 DNA sequence: TGTGCCAGCAGTTTAGGGGGGGTCCGCTATGGCTACACCTTC. As protein: CASSLGGVRYGYTF. The rearrangement links TRBV12-3 or TRBV12-4 to TRBJ1-2, with D possibly matching TRBD1 (5 bases). The CDR3 is 14 residues long. The germline V and J ends were trimmed by 1 base and 4 bases, with 10 bases remaining between them.

There are a few counts of this clonotype. The rearrangement joins TRBV2 to TRBJ2-4; D uncertain. V lost 7 bases, J lost 0 bases, and 13 bases lay in between. From germline, CDR1 is SNHLY and CDR2 FYNNEI. This CDR3 is 15 amino acids long. CDR3 sequence: CASTQRALAKNIQYF. Written as DNA, the CDR3 is TGTGCCAGCACCCAACGAGCCCTAGCCAAAAACATTCAGTACTTC.

The chain recombines TRBV6-2 or TRBV6-3 with TRBJ2-7; 8 positions match TRBD1. The CDR3 loop spans 15 amino acids. J lost 7 bases, V lost 6 bases, and 14 bases had no gene match. From germline, CDR1 is MNHEY and CDR2 SVGEGT. Here the CDR3 reads CASRRQGPSRGEQYF. CDR3 bases: TGTGCCAGCAGACGACAGGGGCCTTCGAGGGGGGAGCAGTACTTC.

The V gene is TRBV20-1, the J gene TRBJ2-4; 8 bases agree with TRBD2. The junction had 9 bases not matched to a gene; V was cut back by 0 bases and J by 5 bases. The germline CDR1 and CDR2 sequences are DFQATT and SNEGSKA (reference sequence). The length of the CDR3 is 16 residues. The CDR3 bases are TGCAGTGCTAGAGATCTCGGGAGGGTAGGCCAAAACATTCAGTACTTC. Its translation is CSARDLGRVGQNIQYF.

This clonotype was detected only a few times. The chain is built from TRBV27 and TRBJ1-5; the D gene is possibly TRBD1 (6 bases). The CDR3 totals 14 residues. Germline CDR1 MNHEY, CDR2 SMNVEV (reference sequence). V was shortened by 3 bases and J by 3 bases, with 9 bases between the two germline ends. The CDR3 loop reads CASSFRGTNQPQHF. The CDR3 DNA reads TGTGCCAGCAGTTTCAGGGGTACCAATCAGCCCCAGCATTTT.

The chain joins TRBV14 to TRBJ2-5; D gene ambiguous. Germline assignment: CDR1 SGHDN and CDR2 FVKESK. The CDR3 is 14 amino acids. V gave up 3 bases and J gave up 0 bases, with 8 bases separating them. This CDR3 reads CASSHRNYQETQYF. The CDR3 coding sequence is TGTGCCAGCAGCCACAGAAACTACCAAGAGACCCAGTACTTC.